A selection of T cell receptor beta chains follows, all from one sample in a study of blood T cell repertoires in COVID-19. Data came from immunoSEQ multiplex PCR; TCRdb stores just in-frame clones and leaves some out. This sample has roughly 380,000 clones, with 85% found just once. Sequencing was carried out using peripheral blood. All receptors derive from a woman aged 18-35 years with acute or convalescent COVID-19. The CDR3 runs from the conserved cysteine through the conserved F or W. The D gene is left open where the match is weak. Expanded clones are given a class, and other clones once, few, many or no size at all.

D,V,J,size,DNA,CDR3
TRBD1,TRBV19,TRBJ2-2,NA,TGTGCCAGTAGTCGGGACAGGAACACCGGGGAGCTGTTTTTT,CASSRDRNTGELFF
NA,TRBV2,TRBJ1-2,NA,TGTGCCAGCAGTGGATCGCGGGGAGAATATGGCTACACCTTC,CASSGSRGEYGYTF
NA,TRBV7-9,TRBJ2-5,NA,TGTGCCAGCAGCCCAGGGGCTAACCAAGAGACCCAGTACTTC,CASSPGANQETQYF
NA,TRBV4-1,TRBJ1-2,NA,TGCGCCAGCAGCCTCCCGACCGGCGGGGTGAGCTACACCTTC,CASSLPTGGVSYTF
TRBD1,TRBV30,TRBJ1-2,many,TGTGCCTGGAGAAACTGGGACAGGGGTCCTGGGGACTATGGCTACACCTTC,CAWRNWDRGPGDYGYTF
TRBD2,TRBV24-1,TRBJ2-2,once,TGTGCCACGGGGGGGGTTAACACCGGGGAGCTGTTTTTT,CATGGVNTGELFF
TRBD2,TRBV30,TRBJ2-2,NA,TGTGCCTGGAGTACGAAGACTAGCATGGACACCGGGGAGCTGTTTTTT,CAWSTKTSMDTGELFF
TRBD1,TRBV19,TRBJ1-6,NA,TGTGCCAGTAGTCCCCGGACAGGGGGCTATAATTCACCCCTCCACTTT,CASSPRTGGYNSPLHF
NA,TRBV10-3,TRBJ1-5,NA,TGTGCCATCAGTGACGGGGATCAGCCCCAGCATTTT,CAISDGDQPQHF
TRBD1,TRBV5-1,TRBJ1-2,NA,TGCGCCAGCAGCTTGGGGACAGGATCCTATGGCTACACCTTC,CASSLGTGSYGYTF
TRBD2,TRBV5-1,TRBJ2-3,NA,TGCGCCAGCGGGTCGGGGGGGGCAGATACGCAGTATTTT,CASGSGGADTQYF
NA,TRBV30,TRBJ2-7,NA,TGTGCCTGGAGTGTATGGACAGCAGACTACGAGCAGTACTTC,CAWSVWTADYEQYF
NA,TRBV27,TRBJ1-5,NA,TGTGCCTCCGGGATGGGTTCGGGGCAGCCCCAGCATTTT,CASGMGSGQPQHF
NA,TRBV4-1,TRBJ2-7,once,TGCGCCAGCAGCCAAGATCCGAGACAGTCCCGGGTGAGCGAGCAGTACTTC,CASSQDPRQSRVSEQYF
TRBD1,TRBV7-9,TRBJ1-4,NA,TGTGCCAGCAGTTATAGGGACAGACTTAATGAAAAACTGTTTTTT,CASSYRDRLNEKLFF
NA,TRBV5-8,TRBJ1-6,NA,TGTGCCAGCAGCTCCTCAGGATTATCGGGGAATTCACCCCTCCACTTT,CASSSSGLSGNSPLHF
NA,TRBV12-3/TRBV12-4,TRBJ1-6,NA,TGTGCCAGCAGTGGCAGGTCCGGTTCACCCCTCCACTTT,CASSGRSGSPLHF
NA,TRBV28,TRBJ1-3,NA,TGTGCCAGCAGTTTAGTTTGGAGGGGCAGGCGGGACCCTGGAAACACCATATATTTT,CASSLVWRGRRDPGNTIYF
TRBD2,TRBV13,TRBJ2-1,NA,TGTGCCAGCAGCTCCCCCCGGGGGGCCTACAATGAGCAGTTCTTC,CASSSPRGAYNEQFF
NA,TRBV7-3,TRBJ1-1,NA,TGTGCCAGCAGCTTAAGGGAGGGGGCTGAAGCTTTCTTT,CASSLREGAEAFF
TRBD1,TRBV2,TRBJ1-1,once,TGTGCCAGCGTCAGGGACAGGGAAGACACTGAAGCTTTCTTT,CASVRDREDTEAFF
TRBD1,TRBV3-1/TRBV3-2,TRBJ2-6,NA,TGTGCCAGCAGCCAAGAACGGCAGGGGGTGTACTCTGGGGCCAACGTCCTGACTTTC,CASSQERQGVYSGANVLTF
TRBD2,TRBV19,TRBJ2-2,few,TGTGCCAGTAGTACGGGGGGGCTGACCGGGGAGCTGTTTTTT,CASSTGGLTGELFF
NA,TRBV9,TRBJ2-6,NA,TGTGCCAGCAGCACCGGTACCCGCTCTGGGGCCAACGTCCTGACTTTC,CASSTGTRSGANVLTF
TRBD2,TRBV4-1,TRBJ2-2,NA,TGCGCCAGCAGCCAAGATGATCGGGGAGGGCCTTACACCGGGGAGCTGTTTTTT,CASSQDDRGGPYTGELFF
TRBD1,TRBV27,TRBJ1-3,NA,TGTGCCAGCAGGGCCGGACAGGGGGCTTCTGGAAACACCATATATTTT,CASRAGQGASGNTIYF
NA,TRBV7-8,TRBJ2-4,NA,TGTGCCAGCAGCTTTGTGGGAGATCTAGCCAAAAACATTCAGTACTTC,CASSFVGDLAKNIQYF
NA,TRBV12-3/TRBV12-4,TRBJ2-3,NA,TGTGCCAGCAGTTTCATGGCCACAGATACGCAGTATTTT,CASSFMATDTQYF
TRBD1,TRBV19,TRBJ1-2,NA,TGTGCCAGTACCAGACAGGGGGCTAACTATGGCTACACCTTC,CASTRQGANYGYTF
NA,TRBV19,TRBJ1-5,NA,TGTGCCAGTAGTATCCCGGAGACAGGTAGCAATCAGCCCCAGCATTTT,CASSIPETGSNQPQHF
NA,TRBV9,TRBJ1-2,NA,TGTGCCAGCAGCCCACAGGGTTTGGTGGGCTACACCTTC,CASSPQGLVGYTF
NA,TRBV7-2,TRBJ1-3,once,TGTGCCAGCAGCCCGGACATCTCTGGAAACACCATATATTTT,CASSPDISGNTIYF
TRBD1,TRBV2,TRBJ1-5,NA,TGTGCCAGTGCCGGGACAGGGGGGCCTCTTGTCAATCAGCCCCAGCATTTT,CASAGTGGPLVNQPQHF
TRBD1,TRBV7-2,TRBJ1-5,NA,TGTGCCAGCAGCTACAGGGGGAATCAGCCCCAGCATTTT,CASSYRGNQPQHF
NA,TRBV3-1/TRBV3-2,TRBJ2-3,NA,TGTGCCAGCAGCCTACTCTCTAGGGGTCCTAGCACAGATACGCAGTATTTT,CASSLLSRGPSTDTQYF
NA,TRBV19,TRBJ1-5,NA,TGTGCCAGTAGTATAGGCAGGGTCCTGTTGGTTAGCAATCAGCCCCAGCATTTT,CASSIGRVLLVSNQPQHF
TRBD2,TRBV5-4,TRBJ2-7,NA,TGTGCCAGCAGCCCGGGGACTAGCGTCGGCTACGAGCAGTACTTC,CASSPGTSVGYEQYF
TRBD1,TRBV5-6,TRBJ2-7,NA,TGTGCCAGCAGCCCCAGGGGGACCTACGAGCAGTACTTC,CASSPRGTYEQYF
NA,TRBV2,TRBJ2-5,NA,TGTGCCAGCAGTGAGCAAGAAGGGGGACAAGAGACCCAGTACTTC,CASSEQEGGQETQYF
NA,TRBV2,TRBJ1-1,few,TGTGCCAGCAGTGAACAGACAGAAACTGAAGCTTTCTTT,CASSEQTETEAFF
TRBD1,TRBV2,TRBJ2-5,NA,TGTGCCAGCACCCCCGGCCCGGACAGGGAGACCCAGTACTTC,CASTPGPDRETQYF
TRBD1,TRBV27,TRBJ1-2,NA,TGTGCCAGCAGTTTTTCAGGGGGGACGAGGGGCGGTCGTGGCTACACCTTC,CASSFSGGTRGGRGYTF
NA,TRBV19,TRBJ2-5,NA,TGTGCCAGTAGTGCAACTAGTCTTGTAGAAGAGACCCAGTACTTC,CASSATSLVEETQYF
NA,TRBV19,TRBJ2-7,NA,TGTGCCAGTAGTATAGTAGGAGACTCCTACGAGCAGTACTTC,CASSIVGDSYEQYF
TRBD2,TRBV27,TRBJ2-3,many,TGTGCCAGCAGTCTCTTTGGAGCGGGAAACACAGATACGCAGTATTTT,CASSLFGAGNTDTQYF